This T cell receptor beta chain was identified during a study of blood T cell repertoires in COVID-19. Assay: immunoSEQ multiplex PCR; the TCRdb copy retains only in-frame clones and omits some. The table lists about 34,000 clones, 80% of them singletons. This CDR3 is 15 amino acids long. The ends lost 4 bases at V and 7 bases at J; junction bases unmatched: 10. Germline loops: CDR1 SGHTS, CDR2 YDEGEE. The specimen sequenced was peripheral blood. This chain links TRBV5-8 with TRBJ2-2; 7 bases match TRBD2. This TCR came from a woman aged 70 to 79 with acute or convalescent COVID-19. The CDR3 DNA follows: TGTGCCAGCAGCCCCGGGACTATCCGAGTCGGGGAGCTGTTTTTT. Translated: CASSPGTIRVGELFF.